The source of this T cell receptor (beta chain) is a study of blood T cell repertoires in COVID-19. The assay was immunoSEQ multiplex PCR, and TCRdb's table has in-frame clones only and misses some. In the table there are tens of thousands of clones, approximately 85% of which are singletons. Unmatched junction bases numbered 4, after V lost 1 base and J lost 8 bases. The CDR3 runs to 14 residues. Germline assignment: CDR1 SGHTA and CDR2 FQGNSA. About this clone: This sample also contains other DNA sequences that code for the same CDR3.

This TCR was sampled from a human donor in a cohort sampled during active COVID-19. Sequences were obtained from peripheral blood. V usage is TRBV7-2 and J usage is TRBJ1-4, with TRBD1 identical over 7 bases. CDR3 loop: CASSLDRGREKLFF. DNA of the CDR3: TGTGCCAGCAGCTTAGACAGGGGTCGAGAAAAACTGTTTTTT.